Listed below are T cell receptor beta chains from one sample, sequenced in a study of shared clonotypes between healthy human individuals. Profiled with immunoSEQ multiplex PCR; TCRdb holds only in-frame clones, not every one. There are around 2.1 million clones in the sample; under 95% occur only once, and more than 1.5% lies in the top ten. Sequenced input: naive CD8+ T cells from PBMCs. The receptors were sampled from a man between 18 and 35 years old in good health. Some clones in this sample may be carry-over from other donors' samples. Each CDR3 is given without its conserved first and last residue. The order of the fields is clone size, J gene, V gene, CDR3 protein. Rows may omit the clone size; those that give it use once, few, many or a size class.

abundance: NA; j_gene: TRBJ2-1; v_gene: TRBV10-3; CDR3aa: AISEPQDAGVYNEQF
abundance: NA; j_gene: TRBJ1-1; v_gene: TRBV7-9; CDR3aa: ASRGLPMNTEAF
abundance: NA; j_gene: TRBJ2-5; v_gene: TRBV7-9; CDR3aa: ASSQLSQRGQETQY
abundance: NA; j_gene: TRBJ2-1; v_gene: TRBV19; CDR3aa: ASSSQGARNEQF
abundance: NA; j_gene: TRBJ1-1; v_gene: TRBV7-6; CDR3aa: ASSLLGSEAF
abundance: once; j_gene: TRBJ2-5; v_gene: TRBV7-2; CDR3aa: ASSYHRVLQETQY
abundance: NA; j_gene: TRBJ2-1; v_gene: TRBV5-4; CDR3aa: ASSWTRYNEQF
abundance: NA; j_gene: TRBJ1-1; v_gene: TRBV27; CDR3aa: ASSSGGEAF
abundance: few; j_gene: TRBJ1-5; v_gene: TRBV29-1; CDR3aa: RAVEDQPQH
abundance: NA; j_gene: TRBJ2-2; v_gene: TRBV27; CDR3aa: ASNPGGFTGELF
abundance: once; j_gene: NA; v_gene: TRBV28; CDR3aa: ASSRSGGSQEQF
abundance: NA; j_gene: TRBJ2-6; v_gene: TRBV18; CDR3aa: ASSLSARFSGANVLT
abundance: once; j_gene: TRBJ1-2; v_gene: TRBV5-1; CDR3aa: ASSPGRGGNYGYT
abundance: NA; j_gene: TRBJ1-1; v_gene: TRBV19; CDR3aa: ASSPDRGDFLDTEAF
abundance: once; j_gene: TRBJ2-2; v_gene: TRBV11-2; CDR3aa: ASSLGHYTGELF
abundance: NA; j_gene: TRBJ2-1; v_gene: TRBV18; CDR3aa: ASSPIKGAHNEQF
abundance: NA; j_gene: TRBJ2-1; v_gene: TRBV6-7; CDR3aa: ASSYRDSGGGVSEQF
abundance: NA; j_gene: TRBJ2-1; v_gene: TRBV4-1; CDR3aa: ASSGTAGGEQF
abundance: NA; j_gene: TRBJ1-2; v_gene: TRBV9; CDR3aa: ASTEGQGARGYT
abundance: NA; j_gene: TRBJ1-5; v_gene: TRBV5-5; CDR3aa: ASSLGTGVSNQPQH
abundance: NA; j_gene: TRBJ2-5; v_gene: TRBV28; CDR3aa: ASSFGDSPKETQY
abundance: NA; j_gene: TRBJ2-5; v_gene: TRBV6-1; CDR3aa: ASSRLAQY
abundance: NA; j_gene: TRBJ1-2; v_gene: TRBV19; CDR3aa: ASSTGQGFRDYGYT
abundance: NA; j_gene: TRBJ1-3; v_gene: TRBV4-3; CDR3aa: ASSYMDGFSGNTIY
abundance: NA; j_gene: TRBJ1-2; v_gene: TRBV5-4; CDR3aa: ASSLRVHYGYT
abundance: NA; j_gene: TRBJ2-1; v_gene: TRBV6-1; CDR3aa: ASSEPSGSGLEQF
abundance: NA; j_gene: TRBJ2-3; v_gene: TRBV14; CDR3aa: ASSRIRESTDTQY
abundance: NA; j_gene: TRBJ2-3; v_gene: TRBV7-9; CDR3aa: ASSPNSEGAWTDTQY
abundance: NA; j_gene: TRBJ2-7; v_gene: TRBV6-5; CDR3aa: ASSYSSPGGSHEQY
abundance: NA; j_gene: TRBJ2-7; v_gene: TRBV7-9; CDR3aa: ASSLLGSYEQY
abundance: NA; j_gene: TRBJ2-1; v_gene: TRBV27; CDR3aa: ASSSRGLDEQF
abundance: NA; j_gene: TRBJ1-1; v_gene: TRBV6-5; CDR3aa: ASSLRPGTTEAF
abundance: NA; j_gene: TRBJ2-7; v_gene: TRBV29-1; CDR3aa: SVEILRDRPYEQY
abundance: NA; j_gene: TRBJ2-7; v_gene: TRBV9; CDR3aa: ASSVADGGYSYEQY
abundance: NA; j_gene: TRBJ2-7; v_gene: TRBV15; CDR3aa: ATSTGLGGSREQY
abundance: NA; j_gene: TRBJ1-5; v_gene: TRBV28; CDR3aa: ASRVTGGSNQPQH
abundance: NA; j_gene: TRBJ2-7; v_gene: TRBV13; CDR3aa: ASSTRKAGTGDPYEQY
abundance: NA; j_gene: TRBJ2-1; v_gene: TRBV6-5; CDR3aa: ASSPGQVTYNEQF
abundance: NA; j_gene: TRBJ2-5; v_gene: TRBV7-9; CDR3aa: ASSSAGPQETQY
abundance: NA; j_gene: TRBJ2-7; v_gene: TRBV19; CDR3aa: ASSIVTAWGYEQY
abundance: NA; j_gene: TRBJ2-5; v_gene: TRBV7-9; CDR3aa: ASSSGYSSQETQY
abundance: NA; j_gene: TRBJ1-1; v_gene: TRBV6-1; CDR3aa: ASTFPGRGDSEAF
abundance: NA; j_gene: TRBJ1-2; v_gene: TRBV16; CDR3aa: ASSQRNTGFYGYT
abundance: once; j_gene: TRBJ2-7; v_gene: TRBV10-3; CDR3aa: AISESLGSFYEQY
abundance: NA; j_gene: TRBJ1-2; v_gene: TRBV11-2; CDR3aa: ASSLRGDGYT
abundance: NA; j_gene: TRBJ1-5; v_gene: TRBV2; CDR3aa: ASSIVVGIGSNQPQH
abundance: NA; j_gene: TRBJ1-1; v_gene: TRBV6-5; CDR3aa: ASSYFRTTFAEAF
abundance: NA; j_gene: TRBJ2-5; v_gene: TRBV5-1; CDR3aa: ASSWGADPPWEETQY